This T cell receptor (beta chain) was sequenced during a study of siplizumab effects on memory and regulatory T cells. Trimming took off 5 bases at V and 8 bases at J, with 15 bases between the two ends. The CDR3 sequence is 13 residues long. Germline CDR1 SGHAT, CDR2 FQNNGV. Sequencing of each sample assayed approximately 10^5 TCR templates. TCRdb's copy holds only in-frame clones and misses some; the assay was immunoSEQ multiplex PCR. This table has about 120,000 clones, 94% appearing once. The chain joins TRBV11-2 to TRBJ1-2; D ambiguous. Sequenced input: non-Treg CD4+ T cells sorted from blood. The TCR was taken from a human donor in good health. CDR3 sequence (DNA): TGTGCCAGCAGCCCACCCCCAGGAGCCGGCTACACCTTC. Protein sequence: CASSPPPGAGYTF. Supplemented by reference TRBV11-2 and TRBJ1-2, the full variable domain reads EAGVAQSPRYKIIEKRQSVAFWCNPISGHATLYWYQQILGQGPKLLIQFQNNGVVDDSQLPKDRFSAERLKGVDSTLKIQPAKLEDSAVYLCASSPPPGAGYTFGSGTRLTVV.